The 30 T cell receptor beta chains presented below share a single source sample, sequenced in a study of T-cell memory formation after mild COVID-19. TCRdb fed the 5' RACE reads into MiXCR, producing one record per CDR3 protein. The table shows fewer than 400,000 distinct CDR3 sequences, with approximately 15% occurring only once. The sequencing input was PBMCs or a T cell subset sorted from them (not recorded which). The receptors come from a man younger than 30 who had mild COVID-19 (a few samples of this study predate the infection). Cell type and time point are not known.

There are a few counts of this clonotype. The chain links TRBV5-1 to TRBJ1-5; D not resolved. Trimming cost V 3 bases and J 2 bases, with 12 bases left between them. Germline V gives CDR1 SGHRS, CDR2 YFSETQ. This CDR3 has 15 amino acids. The CDR3: CASSSSGLGNQPQHF. CDR3 DNA sequence: TGCGCCAGCAGCTCCTCTGGGTTGGGCAATCAGCCCCAGCATTTT.

DNA of the CDR3: TGTGCCAGCAGTTTCGGACCAGAGAGGTTCTTT. This translates into CASSFGPERFF. The chain uses TRBV6-2 or TRBV6-3 and TRBJ1-1; D is unresolved. CDR3 size: 11 residues. Trimming took 4 bases from V and 14 from J, leaving 14 bases between them. Per germline, CDR1 MNHEY and CDR2 SVGEGT.

Only a few counts were recorded for this clonotype. This chain connects TRBV7-2 to TRBJ2-5; D might be TRBD1 or TRBD2, each matching 5 bases. Germline CDR1 is SGHTA and CDR2 is FQGNSA. With 1 base removed from V and 5 bases from J, the gap between germline ends came to 14 bases. This CDR3 spans 15 amino acids. CDR3 nucleotide sequence: TGTGCCAGCAGCTTAGGTCTTAGTTGGGGGGAGACCCAGTACTTC. Its protein is CASSLGLSWGETQYF.

The genes are TRBV5-6 and TRBJ2-1; D is possibly TRBD2 (8 bases). CDR1 and CDR2 (germline): SGHDT, YYEEEE. The CDR3 loop spans 15 amino acids. V lost 4 bases, J lost 4 bases, and 15 bases lay in between. The CDR3 DNA is TGTGCCAGCAGCACGGGGGGGACAGTTTACAATGAGCAGTTCTTC. Amino acids: CASSTGGTVYNEQFF.

This clonotype was seen repeatedly, ten times or more. This rearrangement joins TRBV12-3 or TRBV12-4 to TRBJ1-5; 12 bases map to TRBD1. This CDR3 has 15 residues. Unmatched junction bases numbered 4, after V lost 4 bases and J lost 6 bases. The CDR3 nucleotides read TGTGCCAGCAGTTCGGGACAGGGGGCTAGTCAGCCCCAGCATTTT. Translated, it gives CASSSGQGASQPQHF.

The rearrangement uses TRBV7-2 and TRBJ2-1; D is unclear. CDR1 and CDR2 from the germline V gene are SGHTA and FQGNSA. V lost 1 base, J lost 3 bases, and 4 bases lay in between. The CDR3 has 13 amino acids. Here the CDR3 DNA reads TGTGCCAGCAGCTTAGACCACTACAATGAGCAGTTCTTC. Amino acids: CASSLDHYNEQFF.

CDR3 residues: CASSKTGQGSGELFF. The CDR3 DNA follows: TGTGCCAGCAGCAAAACGGGACAGGGGTCCGGGGAGCTGTTTTTT. This chain joins TRBV5-5 and TRBJ2-2; the match to TRBD1 covers 10 bases. CDR1 and CDR2 (germline): SGHKS, YYEKEE (reference sequence). The CDR3 has 15 residues. Trimming at V came to 4 bases and at J to 6 bases, leaving 6 bases not matched to a gene.

The chain recombines TRBV6-6 with TRBJ2-1; 7 bases are a match to TRBD1. The CDR3 spans 13 residues. Germline lookup yields CDR1 MNHNY and CDR2 SVGAGI (reference sequence). The junction had 0 bases not matched to a gene; V was cut back by 2 bases and J by 5 bases. In nucleotides, the CDR3 is TGTGCCAGCAGTTACGGACAGGACAATGAGCAGTTCTTC. It yields the protein CASSYGQDNEQFF.

V and J are TRBV11-2 and TRBJ1-5, with a possible D match to TRBD1 (6 bases). Germline CDR1 is SGHAT and CDR2 is FQNNGV. CDR3 length: 14 amino acids. V was shortened by 5 bases and J by 7 bases, with 15 bases between the two germline ends. The CDR3 protein is CASSAYRDAQPQHF. CDR3 bases: TGTGCCAGCAGCGCGTACAGGGATGCACAGCCCCAGCATTTT.

This clonotype came up a few times. The chain uses TRBV3-1 and TRBJ1-2; 10 bases fit TRBD1. CDR3 size: 17 residues. With V trimmed by 1 base and J by 5 bases, 10 bases remained unmatched. Per germline, CDR1 LGHDT and CDR2 YNNKEL (reference sequence). The CDR3 DNA reads as TGTGCCAGCAGCCAAGTCGGACCCGGGACAGGGGCTTATGGCTACACCTTC. This translates into CASSQVGPGTGAYGYTF.

The chain employs TRBV7-9 and TRBJ1-1; perhaps TRBD1 as D (5 bases). Per the germline V gene, CDR1 is SEHNR and CDR2 is FQNEAQ (reference sequence). V was clipped by 4 bases and J by 1 base, with 10 bases between them. CDR3 length: 14 residues. CDR3 protein: CASSSQGENTEAFF. CDR3 in DNA: TGTGCCAGCAGCTCCCAGGGAGAGAACACTGAAGCTTTCTTT.

This clonotype was counted at least ten times. The chain uses TRBV28 and TRBJ2-1; 8 nucleotides agree with TRBD1. CDR3 length equals 14 residues. Germline values: CDR1 MDHEN, CDR2 SYDVKM. The junction had 3 bases not matched to a gene; V was cut back by 5 bases and J by 3 bases. The CDR3 nucleotides are TGTGCCAGCAGTCAACAGGGGGACTACAATGAGCAGTTCTTC. Protein product: CASSQQGDYNEQFF.

V usage is TRBV29-1 and J usage is TRBJ2-5; TRBD1 might be the D (6 bases). V was clipped by 7 bases and J by 1 base, with 13 bases between them. The CDR3 contains 13 residues. CDR1 and CDR2 from the germline V gene are SQVTM and ANQGSEA. The chain's CDR3 is CSETGQLQETQYF. CDR3 coding DNA: TGCAGCGAGACGGGACAACTCCAAGAGACCCAGTACTTC.

The chain links TRBV6-6 to TRBJ2-7, with 15 bases lining up with TRBD2. CDR1 and CDR2 (germline): MNHNY, SVGAGI (reference sequence). The CDR3 is 14 residues long. J lost 7 bases, V lost 2 bases, and 0 bases had no gene match. CDR3 DNA sequence: TGTGCCAGCAGTTACGGGACTAGCGGGGGGGAGCAGTACGTC. Protein sequence: CASSYGTSGGEQYV.

This CDR3 reads CASSRWDRYYSGNTIYF. In DNA, the CDR3 is TGTGCCAGCAGCCGTTGGGACAGATATTACTCTGGAAACACCATATATTTT. The V and J genes are TRBV7-8 and TRBJ1-3, with 7 bases fitting TRBD1. Germline assignment: CDR1 SGHVS and CDR2 FQNEAQ. The CDR3 has 17 residues. V dropped 5 bases and J dropped 0; count of bases not matched to a gene: 10.

The chain recombines TRBV7-9 with TRBJ2-4; 7 bases line up with TRBD1. CDR3 length equals 17 residues. Germline CDR1 is SEHNR and CDR2 is FQNEAQ (reference sequence). Trimming at V came to 0 bases and at J to 0 bases, leaving 5 bases not matched to a gene. CDR3 bases: TGTGCCAGCAGCTTAGCCGCGCAGGGGGTAGCCAAAAACATTCAGTACTTC. Protein product: CASSLAAQGVAKNIQYF. The full variable domain, rest sourced from reference TRBV7-9 and TRBJ2-4, is DTGVSQNPRHKITKRGQNVTFRCDPISEHNRLYWYRQTLGQGPEFLTYFQNEAQLEKSRLLSDRFSAERPKGSFSTLEIQRTEQGDSAMYLCASSLAAQGVAKNIQYFGAGTRLSVL.

This clonotype occurred once. This CDR3 fails to terminate in the conserved phenylalanine or tryptophan, so it likely reflects a read error. The chain uses TRBV7-2 and TRBJ2-5; a weak D match, TRBD1 (6 bases). V was clipped by 2 bases and J by 7 bases, with 14 bases between them. From germline, CDR1 is SGHTA and CDR2 FQGNSA. This CDR3 spans 14 amino acids. The CDR3 spells CASSLPGVPGTQYL. Written as DNA, the CDR3 is TGTGCCAGCAGCTTACCAGGGGTGCCCGGGACCCAGTACTTA.

The V gene is TRBV6-2 or TRBV6-3, the J gene TRBJ1-1; D gene ambiguous. Trimming took 2 bases from V and 1 from J, leaving 5 bases between them. Germline V gene data show CDR1 as MNHEY and CDR2 as SVGEGT. The CDR3 runs 13 residues. In DNA form, the CDR3 reads TGTGCCAGCAGTTACCCGGGGAACACTGAAGCTTTCTTT. As protein: CASSYPGNTEAFF.

This clonotype was detected only a few times. The chain combines TRBV6-2 or TRBV6-3 with TRBJ2-7; D is unclear. Germline values: CDR1 MNHEY, CDR2 SVGEGT. This CDR3 comprises 13 residues. Trimming cost V 7 bases and J 0 bases, with 10 bases left between them. The CDR3 nucleotides are TGTGCCAGCATCCCAAGTAACTCCTACGAGCAGTACTTC. Its translation is CASIPSNSYEQYF.

The chain couples TRBV7-3 to TRBJ1-2; unclear D gene. This CDR3 contains 14 residues. The V gene's germline CDR1 is SGHTA and CDR2 FQGTGA. The V and J ends lost 5 bases and 8 bases respectively, with 18 bases between them. The DNA of the CDR3 is TGTGCCAGCAGCAACCCTCAGGTTCCGGAGGGCTACACCTTC. Its translation: CASSNPQVPEGYTF.

The chain carries TRBV7-9 and TRBJ1-1; 8 nucleotides line up with TRBD1. V was clipped by 5 bases and J by 3 bases; unmatched bases: 2. This CDR3 region has 13 residues. CDR1 and CDR2 from the germline V gene are SEHNR and FQNEAQ (reference sequence). The CDR3 is CASSQGAHTEAFF. The CDR3 coding sequence is TGTGCCAGCAGCCAGGGGGCGCACACTGAAGCTTTCTTT.

The table lists this clonotype with a few counts. This chain uses TRBV7-9 with TRBJ2-4; unclear D gene. Germline V gene lookup returns CDR1 SEHNR and CDR2 FQNEAQ (reference sequence). This CDR3 contains 12 residues. Trimming cost V 5 bases and J 9 bases, with 11 bases left between them. CDR3 amino acids: CASSDLESIQYF. The CDR3 bases are TGTGCCAGCAGCGACCTAGAAAGCATTCAGTACTTC.

DNA of the CDR3: TGTGCCAGTAGTATGACAGGGGGCGGCCCTGAAGCTTTCTTT. This sequence encodes CASSMTGGGPEAFF. The rearrangement uses TRBV19 and TRBJ1-1, with 10 positions matching TRBD1. V dropped 3 bases and J dropped 6; count of bases not matched to a gene: 4. The CDR3 runs to 14 residues. Germline V CDR1 and CDR2: LNHDA, SQIVND (reference sequence). Looking up the rest from reference TRBV19 and TRBJ1-1 gives the full variable domain: DGGITQSPKYLFRKEGQNVTLSCEQNLNHDAMYWYRQDPGQGLRLIYYSQIVNDFQKGDIAEGYSVSREKKESFPLTVTSAQKNPTAFYLCASSMTGGGPEAFFGQGTRLTVV.

This CDR3 is CASRPTGHGYTEAFF. CDR3 coding DNA: TGTGCCAGCAGACCGACCGGACACGGGTACACTGAAGCTTTCTTT. V gene TRBV7-8 combines with J gene TRBJ1-1, with D possibly matching TRBD1 (5 bases). Between the trimmed V and J ends, which lost 6 bases and 3 bases, there was a span of 17 bases. Germline V gene sequence: CDR1 SGHVS, CDR2 FQNEAQ. The CDR3 runs to 15 residues.

This clonotype was counted a few times. J is TRBJ1-2 and V is TRBV5-1; 7 bases map to TRBD1. V shed 2 bases, J shed 6 bases, and the junction held 7 bases outside the gene matches. CDR3 size: 14 residues. Germline CDR1 SGHRS, CDR2 YFSETQ. CDR3: CASSFGEGGDGYTF. Here the CDR3 DNA reads TGCGCCAGCAGCTTCGGTGAAGGGGGCGATGGCTACACCTTC. Using reference TRBV5-1 and TRBJ1-2 for the parts outside the CDR3, the full variable domain is KAGVTQTPRYLIKTRGQQVTLSCSPISGHRSVSWYQQTPGQGLQFLFEYFSETQRNKGNFPGRFSGRQFSNSRSEMNVSTLELGDSALYLCASSFGEGGDGYTFGSGTRLTVV.

This clonotype was seen only a few times. The rearrangement uses TRBV15 and TRBJ1-1; 7 bases fit TRBD1. The CDR3 has 17 residues. The J segment lost 4 bases and the V segment lost 2 bases, leaving 13 bases of the junction unmatched. CDR1 and CDR2 (germline): LNHNV, YYDKDF (reference sequence). DNA of the CDR3: TGTGCCACCAGCAGATCCCCGCGACGAGGGGGCGGCACTGAAGCTTTCTTT. Protein product: CATSRSPRRGGGTEAFF.

The rearrangement joins TRBV27 to TRBJ2-2; either TRBD1 or TRBD2 may supply D (5 bases each). CDR1 is MNHEY and CDR2 is SMNVEV in the germline V gene (reference sequence). This CDR3 comprises 15 residues. Trimming stripped 6 bases from V and 5 bases from J, with 16 bases between. CDR3 DNA sequence: TGTGCCAGCAGGAGGGGATCCTCAGGGACCGGGGAGCTGTTTTTT. It yields the protein CASRRGSSGTGELFF.

This clonotype was found a few times. The chain links TRBV6-5 to TRBJ2-1, with D possibly being TRBD1 (6 bases). Trimming stripped 5 bases from V and 2 bases from J, with 16 bases between. The CDR3 extends over 16 amino acids. In germline, CDR1 is MNHEY, CDR2 SVGAGI. The DNA for the CDR3 is TGTGCCAGCAGTGCTAAGGGACACGCAGCCTACAATGAGCAGTTCTTC. This encodes CASSAKGHAAYNEQFF.

J is TRBJ1-5 and V is TRBV4-1; no clear D. Germline V CDR1 and CDR2: MGHRA, YSYEKL. V was pared by 3 bases and J by 0 bases, with 12 bases between. The CDR3 extends over 16 amino acids. CDR3 sequence reads: CASSHEMTPSNQPQHF. For the CDR3, the DNA is TGCGCCAGCAGCCATGAGATGACACCTAGCAATCAGCCCCAGCATTTT.

The chain recombines TRBV6-1 with TRBJ2-7; 9 nucleotides agree with TRBD1. Germline-derived CDR1 and CDR2 are MNHNS and SASEGT. Trimming cost V 6 bases and J 5 bases; bases outside gene matches: 8. This CDR3 spans 14 amino acids. CDR3 region: CASRITGGRDEQYF. The CDR3 bases are TGTGCCAGCAGAATCACAGGGGGCCGAGACGAGCAGTACTTC.